The 14 T cell receptor beta chains below all came from one sample that was sequenced in a study of cytomegalovirus exposure and HLA in healthy donors. Primers included in the PCR were 60 Vbeta and 13 Jbeta primers. Assay: immunoSEQ multiplex PCR; the TCRdb copy retains only in-frame clones and omits some. Of 110,000 to 150,000 clones in the sample, about three quarters were seen once. The sample comprised PBMCs. The receptors here all came from a middle-aged man in good health and CMV-seropositive.

A word on this clone: Sequence at one end of the junction differs from germline and may be a read error. This chain connects TRBV5-1 to TRBJ2-7; D remains unclear. Germline CDR1 is SGHRS and CDR2 is YFSETQ. The CDR3 runs 13 residues. CDR3 sequence reads: CASSLSVSSEQYF. CDR3 DNA: TGCGCCAGCAGCTTGTCCGTGTCCTCCGAGCAGTACTTC.

This clone was counted once. The gene calls are TRBV6-5 and TRBJ1-2; D gene uncertain. With 0 bases removed from V and 8 bases from J, the gap between germline ends came to 10 bases. CDR1 is MNHEY, CDR2 SVGAGI, per germline. The CDR3 extends over 13 amino acids. CDR3 protein: CASSYSIGEGYTF. The CDR3 coding sequence is TGTGCCAGCAGTTACTCGATCGGGGAGGGCTACACCTTC.

The chain combines TRBV2 with TRBJ1-3; D remains ambiguous. Germline CDR1 SNHLY, CDR2 FYNNEI. The CDR3 is 13 amino acids. The ends were cut back, 4 bases at V and 8 bases at J, with 12 bases in the middle. The CDR3 reads CASSGGLADTIYF. The CDR3 DNA reads as TGTGCCAGCAGTGGCGGACTGGCCGACACCATATATTTT.

This clone was observed a handful of times. The chain combines TRBV27 with TRBJ2-1; 10 bases align to TRBD2. J lost 7 bases, V lost 4 bases, and 7 bases had no gene match. The CDR3 loop spans 15 amino acids. CDR1 MNHEY and CDR2 SMNVEV come from the germline V gene (reference sequence). CDR3 DNA: TGTGCCAGCAGTTGGAGAGCGGGGGGGGGAAATGAGCAGTTCTTC. Translation gives CASSWRAGGGNEQFF.

J is TRBJ1-1 and V is TRBV7-8; 9 bases are shared with TRBD1. CDR3 length: 15 residues. The trim removed 5 bases at V and 2 bases at J, leaving 6 bases unmatched. From germline, CDR1 is SGHVS and CDR2 FQNEAQ. CDR3 sequence: CASSLSTGGNTEAFF. The CDR3 coding sequence is TGTGCCAGCAGCCTTTCTACAGGGGGCAACACTGAAGCTTTCTTT.

This rearrangement joins TRBV4-3 to TRBJ2-1, with TRBD2 identical over 10 bases. CDR3 length: 17 residues. Germline V lookup: CDR1 LGHNA, CDR2 YSLEER. The junction had 6 bases not matched to a gene; V was cut back by 0 bases and J by 4 bases. The CDR3 region is CASSQELAGVSYNEQFF. The CDR3, as DNA: TGCGCCAGCAGCCAAGAGCTAGCGGGAGTGTCGTACAATGAGCAGTTCTTC.

The chain links TRBV2 to TRBJ2-7; TRBD1 might be the D (5 bases). The CDR3 length is 12 residues. Between the trimmed V and J ends, which lost 4 bases and 4 bases, there was a span of 8 bases. Per germline, CDR1 SNHLY and CDR2 FYNNEI. The DNA for the CDR3 is TGTGCCAGCAGTGGACAGTTATACGAGCAGTACTTC. This encodes CASSGQLYEQYF.

The V gene is TRBV4-3, the J gene TRBJ1-1; the match to TRBD1 covers 7 bases. The germline CDR1 and CDR2 sequences are LGHNA and YSLEER. Trimming took 5 bases from V and 4 from J; bases not matched to a gene: 4. This CDR3 contains 13 residues. DNA of the CDR3: TGCGCCAGCAGCTTGCCAGGGGGCACTGAAGCTTTCTTT. Translating gives CASSLPGGTEAFF.

CDR3: CAISDGTGSYEQYF. DNA for the CDR3: TGTGCCATCAGTGATGGCACAGGGAGTTACGAGCAGTACTTC. The rearrangement uses TRBV10-3 and TRBJ2-7; D might be TRBD1 (6 bases). V was trimmed by 3 bases and J by 4 bases, leaving 13 bases between them. This CDR3 contains 14 residues. Per germline, CDR1 ENHRY and CDR2 SYGVKD.

A few counts support this clone. The rearrangement joins TRBV11-2 to TRBJ2-2, with D possibly being TRBD1 (6 bases). The CDR3 covers 14 residues. CDR1 and CDR2 (germline): SGHAT, FQNNGV. Deletions cut 2 bases from V and 7 bases from J, with 11 bases between. CDR3 nucleotides: TGTGCCAGCAGCTTACCCCTAGGGGGCGGGGAGCTGTTTTTT. Translated, it gives CASSLPLGGGELFF.

This chain joins TRBV29-1 and TRBJ2-5; D ambiguous. Germline CDR1 and CDR2: SQVTM and ANQGSEA. CDR3 length: 12 amino acids. V was pared by 1 base and J by 5 bases, with 8 bases between. CDR3 sequence: CSVEGVGETQYF. The CDR3 bases are TGCAGCGTTGAAGGGGTCGGGGAGACCCAGTACTTC.

The chain carries TRBV13 and TRBJ2-2; D gene unclear. Between the trimmed V and J ends, which lost 5 bases and 10 bases, there was a span of 14 bases. In germline, CDR1 is PRHDT, CDR2 FYEKMQ (reference sequence). This CDR3 has 13 residues. In DNA, the CDR3 is TGTGCCAGCAGCCCGCGGCCGGATGTGGAGCTGTTTTTT. It translates to CASSPRPDVELFF.

This rearrangement joins TRBV14 to TRBJ1-2; D not certain. Germline CDR1 SGHDN, CDR2 FVKESK. Trimming cost V 1 base and J 5 bases, with 8 bases left between them. The CDR3 sequence is 13 residues long. The DNA of the CDR3 is TGTGCCAGCAGCCAAGTAGTGCGGTATGGCTACACCTTC. Its protein is CASSQVVRYGYTF.

CDR3: CASRGQGPSNQPQHF. The DNA for the CDR3 is TGTGCCAGTAGGGGTCAGGGGCCCAGCAATCAGCCCCAGCATTTT. The chain carries TRBV19 and TRBJ1-5; D might be TRBD1 (6 bases). This CDR3 is built from 15 residues. The germline CDR1 and CDR2 sequences are LNHDA and SQIVND (reference sequence). Trimming left V 6 bases short and J 1 base short, with 13 bases between.